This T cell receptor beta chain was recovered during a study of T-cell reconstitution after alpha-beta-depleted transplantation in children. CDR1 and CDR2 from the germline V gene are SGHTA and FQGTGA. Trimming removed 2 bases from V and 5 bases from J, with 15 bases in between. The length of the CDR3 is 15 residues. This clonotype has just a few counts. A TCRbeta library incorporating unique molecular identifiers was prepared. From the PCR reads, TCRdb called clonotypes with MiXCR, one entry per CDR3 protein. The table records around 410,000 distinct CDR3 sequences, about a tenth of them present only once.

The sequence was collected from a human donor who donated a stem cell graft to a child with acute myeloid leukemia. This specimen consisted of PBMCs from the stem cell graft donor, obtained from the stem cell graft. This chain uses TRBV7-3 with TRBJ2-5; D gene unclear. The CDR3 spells CASSLGRTSRETQYF. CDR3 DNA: TGTGCCAGCAGCTTAGGACGTACCTCTCGGGAGACCCAGTACTTC.